This entry describes one T cell receptor (beta chain). The antigen is unknown. Trimming took 4 bases from V and 1 from J, leaving 11 bases between them. Germline V gene data show CDR1 as SQVTM and CDR2 as ANQGSEA. The CDR3 is 14 residues long. This entry is derived from a study of cytomegalovirus exposure and HLA in healthy donors. PCR was performed using 60 Vbeta and 13 Jbeta primers. Sequenced by immunoSEQ multiplex PCR; TCRdb stores in-frame clones only, minus some. The table has 90,000 to 100,000 clones, more than 55% seen once; the top ten hold under 6%. Whole-study results and caveats: Common viral pathogens seemed to be connected with several of the most significant clusters, according to a later analysis. Presence/absence comparisons presumed near-even sequencing depth among donors.

The sequenced sample consisted of PBMCs. The receptor was isolated from a boy younger than 18 in good health and CMV-seropositive. This chain uses TRBV29-1 with TRBJ1-5; D may be TRBD1 (5 bases). The CDR3 DNA reads as TGCAGCGTTGGTACAGGATCCAGCAATCAGCCCCAGCATTTT. Protein product: CSVGTGSSNQPQHF.